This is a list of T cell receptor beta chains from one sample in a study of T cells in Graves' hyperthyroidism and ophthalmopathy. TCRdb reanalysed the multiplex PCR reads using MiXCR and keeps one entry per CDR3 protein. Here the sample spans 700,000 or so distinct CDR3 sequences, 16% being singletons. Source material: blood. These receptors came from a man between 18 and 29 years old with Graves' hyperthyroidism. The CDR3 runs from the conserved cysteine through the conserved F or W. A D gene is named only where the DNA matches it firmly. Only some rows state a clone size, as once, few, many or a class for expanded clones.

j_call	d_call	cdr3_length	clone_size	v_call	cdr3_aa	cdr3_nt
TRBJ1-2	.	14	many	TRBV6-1	CASSERGAGYGYTF	TGTGCCAGCAGTGAGCGGGGAGCAGGCTATGGCTACACCTTC
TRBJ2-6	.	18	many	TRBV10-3	CAIMEGQGRLTGANVLTF	TGTGCCATCATGGAGGGCCAGGGACGTTTAACAGGGGCCAACGTCCTGACTTTC
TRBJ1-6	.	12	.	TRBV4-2	CASGLPLSPLHF	TGTGCCAGCGGCTTACCGCTCTCACCCCTCCACTTT
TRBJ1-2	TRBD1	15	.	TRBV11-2	CASSLQGQGHHGYTF	TGTGCCAGCAGCTTACAAGGACAGGGGCATCATGGCTACACCTTC
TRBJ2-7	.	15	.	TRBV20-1	CSARGPELLFYEQYF	TGCAGTGCTAGAGGTCCCGAACTCCTATTCTACGAGCAGTACTTC
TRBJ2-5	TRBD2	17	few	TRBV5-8	CASSFTGTSGHGETQYF	TGTGCCAGCAGCTTTACCGGGACTAGCGGACACGGAGAGACCCAGTACTTC
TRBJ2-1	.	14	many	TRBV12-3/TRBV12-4	CASSPGVRYNEQFF	TGTGCCAGCAGCCCGGGGGTTCGCTACAATGAGCAGTTCTTC
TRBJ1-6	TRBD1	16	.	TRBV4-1	CASSREGTGINSPLHF	TGCGCCAGCAGCCGAGAAGGGACAGGGATTAATTCACCCCTCCACTTT
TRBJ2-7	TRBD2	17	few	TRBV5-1	CASSKFPGTSTSYEQYF	TGCGCCAGCAGCAAATTCCCCGGGACTAGCACCTCCTACGAGCAGTACTTC
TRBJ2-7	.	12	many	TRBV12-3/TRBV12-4	CASKQGYNEQYF	TGTGCCAGCAAACAGGGCTACAACGAGCAGTACTTC
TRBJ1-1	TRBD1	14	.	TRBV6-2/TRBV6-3	CASVDSTGRGEAFF	TGTGCCAGCGTCGATTCGACAGGGAGGGGTGAAGCTTTCTTT
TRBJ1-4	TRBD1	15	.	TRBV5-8	CASSLGDRGDEKLFF	TGTGCCAGCAGCTTGGGGGACAGGGGGGATGAAAAACTGTTTTTT
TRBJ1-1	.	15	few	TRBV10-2	CASSGEGYRITEAFF	TGCGCCAGCAGTGGTGAGGGGTATAGGATAACTGAAGCTTTCTTT
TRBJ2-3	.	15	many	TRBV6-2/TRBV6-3	CASSYSPDGTDTQYF	TGTGCCAGCAGTTACTCCCCGGATGGTACAGATACGCAGTATTTT